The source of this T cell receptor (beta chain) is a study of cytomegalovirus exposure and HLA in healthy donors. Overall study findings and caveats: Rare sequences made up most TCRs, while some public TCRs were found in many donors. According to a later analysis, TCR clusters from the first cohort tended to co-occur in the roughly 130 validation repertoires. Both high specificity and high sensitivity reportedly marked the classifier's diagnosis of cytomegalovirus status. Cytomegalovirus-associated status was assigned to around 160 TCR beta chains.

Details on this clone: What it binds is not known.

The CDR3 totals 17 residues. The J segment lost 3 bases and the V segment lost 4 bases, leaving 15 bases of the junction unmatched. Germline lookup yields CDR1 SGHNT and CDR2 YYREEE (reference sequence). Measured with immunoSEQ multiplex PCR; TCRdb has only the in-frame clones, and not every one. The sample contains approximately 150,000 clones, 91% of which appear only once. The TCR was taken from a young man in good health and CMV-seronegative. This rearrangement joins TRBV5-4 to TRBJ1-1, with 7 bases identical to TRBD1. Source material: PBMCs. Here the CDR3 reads CASSPVLGGGRDTEAFF. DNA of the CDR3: TGTGCCAGCAGCCCGGTTTTAGGAGGGGGCCGGGACACTGAAGCTTTCTTT. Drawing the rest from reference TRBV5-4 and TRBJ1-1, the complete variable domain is ETGVTQSPTHLIKTRGQQVTLRCSSQSGHNTVSWYQQALGQGPQFIFQYYREEENGRGNFPPRFSGLQFPNYSSELNVNALELDDSALYLCASSPVLGGGRDTEAFFGQGTRLTVV.